One sample yielded the 7 T cell receptor beta chains listed below, sequenced in a study of metastatic and nonmetastatic thyroid tumors. Prior to thyroid surgery, none of the patients had received any treatment. MiXCR was used by TCRdb to re-call the PCR reads. The table has about 37,000 clones, roughly 14% seen once. Sequencing input: blood. All receptors come from a female donor with papillary thyroid cancer or a benign thyroid nodule (not recorded which). Some clones in this sample may be carry-over from other donors' samples.

The CDR3 spells CASSTPSLAGDTEQYF. In nucleotides, the CDR3 is TGTGCCAGCAGCACTCCCTCACTAGCGGGAGATACCGAGCAGTACTTC. The rearrangement joins TRBV6-2 or TRBV6-3 to TRBJ2-7; TRBD2 agrees at 11 bases. This CDR3 is 16 amino acids long. V shed 6 bases and J 6 bases; nucleotides not matched to a gene: 13. Germline V gene data show CDR1 as MNHEY and CDR2 as SVGEGT.

The chain recombines TRBV10-1 with TRBJ2-7; D may match TRBD1 or TRBD2 (5 bases each). This CDR3 comprises 13 residues. Per germline, CDR1 WNHNN and CDR2 SYGVQD (reference sequence). V was clipped by 4 bases and J by 2 bases, with 9 bases between them. The CDR3 loop is CASSAGTPYEQYF. The CDR3 DNA reads TGCGCCAGCAGTGCCGGGACGCCCTACGAGCAGTACTTC.

This clone has a count of ten or more. Since a much larger clone is just one base distant, this may be a read error. Different DNA sequences within this sample yield the same CDR3. The genes are TRBV15 and TRBJ1-1; the D is unclear. V shed 2 bases and J shed 11 bases, with 15 bases lying between them. Germline loops: CDR1 LNHNV, CDR2 YYDKDF (reference sequence). The length of the CDR3 is 13 residues. CDR3 region: CATSRTGQSEAFF. The DNA for the CDR3 is TGTGCCACCAGCAGAACTGGGCAAAGTGAGGCTTTCTTT.

This clone showed up many times. The V call is TRBV28, the J call TRBJ2-1; 7 bases are a match to TRBD1. CDR1 MDHEN and CDR2 SYDVKM come from the germline V gene. V lost 7 bases, J lost 3 bases, and 3 bases stayed unmatched. The CDR3 covers 13 residues. The CDR3 coding sequence is TGTGCCAGCACCGGGGACAGCTACAATGAGCAGTTCTTC. Translating gives CASTGDSYNEQFF.

This clone occurred a few times. V gene TRBV19 combines with J gene TRBJ1-2; TRBD1 matches 11 bases. The V and J ends lost 8 bases and 6 bases, in that order; junction bases with no gene match: 11. Germline V gives CDR1 LNHDA, CDR2 SQIVND (reference sequence). The CDR3 contains 15 residues. The CDR3 nucleotides are TGTGCCAGTGGTCGGACGGACAGGGGGCATAATGGCTACACCTTC. This encodes CASGRTDRGHNGYTF.

J is TRBJ2-2 and V is TRBV20-1; D unclear. Germline CDR1 and CDR2: DFQATT and SNEGSKA (reference sequence). The CDR3 length is 13 residues. Between the trimmed V and J ends, which lost 3 bases and 4 bases, there was a span of 9 bases. The CDR3 spells CSARYRSTGELFF. CDR3 nucleotides: TGCAGTGCTAGGTACCGGAGCACCGGGGAGCTGTTTTTT.

This clone is deemed medium-sized. V is TRBV25-1 and J is TRBJ2-5; D is undetermined. Trimming left V 4 bases short and J 1 base short, with 13 bases between. The CDR3 runs 15 residues. The germline V gene encodes CDR1 MGHDK and CDR2 SYGVNS. The CDR3 DNA reads as TGTGCCAGCAGTGCAACCTCTTTCGGCCAAGAGACCCAGTACTTC. Its protein product is CASSATSFGQETQYF.